The following is a TCR beta chain sequence with its context. What it recognizes is unknown. This record belongs to a study of beta chain features in type 1 diabetes. Study observations and caveats: PCR, the amplification step, might favor shorter templates, equally in patients and controls. VDJ junctions in type 1 diabetes patients carried more deletions and fewer insertions. Compared to healthy donors, patients appeared to have naive, central memory and Treg TCRB repertoires that were more alike.

V dropped 5 bases and J dropped 4; count of bases not matched to a gene: 7. The CDR3 contains 14 residues. Germline CDR1 SEHNR, CDR2 FQNEAQ (reference sequence). The whole isolated RNA underwent reverse transcription, so sequencing captured expressed TCRB transcripts. An average around 3.3 million reads came from naive, central memory and regulatory T cell samples. Sequencing used immunoSEQ multiplex PCR; TCRdb keeps in-frame clones, though not all of them. The data hold around 400,000 clones, with over 13% observed a single time. Source material: naive CD4+ T cells from blood. This chain uses TRBV7-9 with TRBJ2-7; TRBD1 matches 8 bases. The receptor was derived from a woman under 30 in good health. The CDR3 DNA is TGTGCCAGCAGCAAAAAGGGACAGGCATACGAGCAGTACTTC. Translation gives CASSKKGQAYEQYF.